The rows below give T cell receptor beta chains drawn from one sample of a study of yellow fever vaccine responses in identical twins. TCRdb fed the RT-PCR reads into MiXCR, producing one record per CDR3 protein. The table lists under 4,000 distinct CDR3 sequences, around 91% of them singletons, with about 1.8% in the top ten. Sequenced material: T cells from blood (PBMCs), unsorted or a sorted subset (not recorded which), taken before or after yellow fever vaccination (not recorded which). All receptors come from a woman aged 18-29 years who received the yellow fever vaccine. Both conserved end residues are part of each CDR3. Each record gives: J gene, clone size, V gene, D gene, CDR3 protein, CDR3 DNA. A D gene is named only where the DNA matches it firmly. Some rows have no size entry. The others give once, few or many, or a class for an expanded clone.

TRBJ2-7 | . | TRBV13 | . | CASNIASYEQYF | TGTGCCAGCAATATAGCATCCTACGAGCAGTACTTC
TRBJ2-3 | . | TRBV29-1 | TRBD2 | CSVGFPSGADTQYF | TGCAGCGTTGGTTTCCCTAGCGGGGCAGATACGCAGTATTTT
TRBJ2-7 | . | TRBV5-5 | TRBD2 | CASSLERGFTYEQYF | TGTGCCAGCAGCTTGGAGCGGGGATTCACCTACGAGCAGTACTTC
TRBJ2-7 | . | TRBV19 | TRBD2 | CASSVAGAIYEQYF | TGTGCCAGTAGTGTAGCGGGAGCAATCTACGAGCAGTACTTC
TRBJ1-1 | . | TRBV4-1 | . | CASSQATGTRNTEAFF | TGCGCCAGCAGCCAAGCCACCGGGACGAGGAACACTGAAGCTTTCTTT
TRBJ2-7 | . | TRBV10-3 | TRBD2 | CAISPTSGSYEQYF | TGTGCCATCAGTCCTACTAGCGGCTCCTACGAGCAGTACTTC
TRBJ2-1 | . | TRBV20-1 | TRBD2 | CSARDSGTPGISYNEQFF | TGCAGTGCTAGAGATAGCGGGACCCCAGGGATCTCCTACAATGAGCAGTTCTTC
TRBJ2-1 | once | TRBV5-6 | TRBD1 | CASSRRTGSYNEQFF | TGTGCCAGCAGCCGTCGGACAGGGAGTTACAATGAGCAGTTCTTC
TRBJ2-7 | . | TRBV11-2 | TRBD2 | CATDKGLAGRYEQYF | TGTGCCACCGACAAGGGGCTAGCGGGGAGGTACGAGCAGTACTTC
TRBJ1-1 | . | TRBV10-3 | . | CAVSSAWGDTEAFF | TGTGCCGTATCCTCTGCTTGGGGGGACACTGAAGCTTTCTTT
TRBJ2-7 | . | TRBV29-1 | . | CSVDGRGTHEQYF | TGCAGCGTTGACGGACGCGGAACTCACGAGCAGTACTTC
TRBJ1-2 | . | TRBV5-6 | . | CASTQSGTSLGYTF | TGTGCCAGCACCCAAAGCGGGACATCCCTTGGCTACACCTTC
TRBJ2-3 | . | TRBV28 | TRBD1 | CASSATGTGWADTQYF | TGTGCCAGCAGCGCAACCGGGACAGGGTGGGCAGATACGCAGTATTTT
TRBJ2-1 | . | TRBV28 | . | CPSSQVYNEQFF | TGTCCCAGCAGTCAAGTATACAATGAGCAGTTCTTC
TRBJ2-7 | . | TRBV20-1 | TRBD1 | CSARGQGDYEQYF | TGCAGTGCTAGAGGACAGGGGGATTACGAGCAGTACTTC
TRBJ2-1 | once | TRBV29-1 | TRBD1 | CSALRTGISYNEQFF | TGCAGCGCCCTGAGGACAGGGATATCCTACAATGAGCAGTTCTTC
TRBJ2-2 | . | TRBV7-6 | TRBD2 | CASSPRGGGMNTGELFF | TGTGCCAGCAGCCCCCGGGGGGGGGGAATGAACACCGGGGAGCTGTTTTTT